Sequencing of this TCR beta chain was carried out in a study of T cell responses to AZD1222 COVID-19 vaccine. About this clone itself: Antigen unknown.

Study-wide results and caveats: Only 5 or 6 people who got AZD1222 tested seropositive at baseline. White British donors predominated, females outnumbered males, and clonal diversity was possibly underestimated. Unmutated variant regions reportedly attract nearly half of all spike-specific TCRs.

Clones were read by immunoSEQ multiplex PCR, and TCRdb kept only the in-frame ones, dropping some. The sample contains over 150,000 clones, roughly 90% of which appear only once. The CDR3 contains 15 residues. V gave up 4 bases and J gave up 7 bases, with 17 bases separating them. Germline V CDR1 and CDR2: ENHRY, SYGVKD. The rearrangement uses TRBV10-3 and TRBJ2-1; D is possibly TRBD2 (6 bases). The source was peripheral blood, collected on day 0 of AZD1222 vaccination. This receptor was taken from an adult in good health. CDR3 amino acids: CAISGELAGRNEQFF. CDR3 nucleotides: TGTGCCATCAGTGGTGAGCTAGCAGGGAGGAATGAGCAGTTCTTC.